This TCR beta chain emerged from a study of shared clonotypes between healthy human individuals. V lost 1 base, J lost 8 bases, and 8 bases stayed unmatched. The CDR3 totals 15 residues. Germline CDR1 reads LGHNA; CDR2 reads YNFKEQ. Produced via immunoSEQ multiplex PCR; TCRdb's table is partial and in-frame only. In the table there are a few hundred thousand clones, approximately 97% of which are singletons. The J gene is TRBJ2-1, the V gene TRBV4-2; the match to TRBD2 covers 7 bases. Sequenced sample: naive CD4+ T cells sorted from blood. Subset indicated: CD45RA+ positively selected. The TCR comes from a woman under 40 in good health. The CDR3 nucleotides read TGTGCCAGCAGCCAAGGGGGAGGGAAAGCGGATGAGCAGTTCTTC. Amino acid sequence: CASSQGGGKADEQFF.